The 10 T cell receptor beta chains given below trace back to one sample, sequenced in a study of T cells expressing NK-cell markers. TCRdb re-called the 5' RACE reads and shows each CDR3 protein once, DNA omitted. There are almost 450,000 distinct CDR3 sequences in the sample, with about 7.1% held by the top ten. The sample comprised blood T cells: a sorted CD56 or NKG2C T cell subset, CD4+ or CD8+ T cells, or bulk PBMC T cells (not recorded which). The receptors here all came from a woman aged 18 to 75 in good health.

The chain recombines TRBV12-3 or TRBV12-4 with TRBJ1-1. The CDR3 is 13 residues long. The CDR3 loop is CASRRFSNTEAFF.

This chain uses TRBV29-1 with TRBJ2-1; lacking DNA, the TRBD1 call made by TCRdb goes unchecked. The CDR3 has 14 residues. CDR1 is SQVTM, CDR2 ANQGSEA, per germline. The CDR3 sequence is CSVAAGTAYNEQFF.

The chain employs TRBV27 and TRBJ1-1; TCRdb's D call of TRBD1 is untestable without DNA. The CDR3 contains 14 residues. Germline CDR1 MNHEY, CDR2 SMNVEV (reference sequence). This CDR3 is CASSPSGAFAEAFF.

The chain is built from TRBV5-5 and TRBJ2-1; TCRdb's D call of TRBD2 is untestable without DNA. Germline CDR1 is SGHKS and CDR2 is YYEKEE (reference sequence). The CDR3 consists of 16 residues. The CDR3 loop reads CASSNRLAGVNNEQFF.

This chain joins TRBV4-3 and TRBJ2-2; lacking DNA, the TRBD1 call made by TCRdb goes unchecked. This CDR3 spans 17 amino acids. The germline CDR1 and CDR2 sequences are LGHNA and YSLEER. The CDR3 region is CASSQSWGTGGTGELFF.

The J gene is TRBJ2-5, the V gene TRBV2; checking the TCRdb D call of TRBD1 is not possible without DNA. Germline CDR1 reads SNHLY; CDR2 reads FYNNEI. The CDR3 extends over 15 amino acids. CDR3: CASSEAVAGSETQYF.

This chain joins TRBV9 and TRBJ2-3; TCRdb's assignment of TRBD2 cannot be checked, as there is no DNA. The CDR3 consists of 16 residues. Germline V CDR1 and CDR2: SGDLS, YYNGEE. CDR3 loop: CASSQQIAGGTDTQYF.

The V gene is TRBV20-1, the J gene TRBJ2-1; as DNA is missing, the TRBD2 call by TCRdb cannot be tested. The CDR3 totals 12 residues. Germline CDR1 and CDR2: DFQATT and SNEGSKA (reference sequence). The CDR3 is CSVASGREEQFF.

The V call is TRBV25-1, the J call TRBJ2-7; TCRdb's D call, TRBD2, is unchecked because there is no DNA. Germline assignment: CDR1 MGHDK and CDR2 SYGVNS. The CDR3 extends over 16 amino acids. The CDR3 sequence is CASSEWSYEGAYEQYF.

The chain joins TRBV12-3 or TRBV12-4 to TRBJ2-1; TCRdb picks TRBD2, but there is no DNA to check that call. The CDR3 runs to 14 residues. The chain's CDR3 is CASSLGLASHWQFF.